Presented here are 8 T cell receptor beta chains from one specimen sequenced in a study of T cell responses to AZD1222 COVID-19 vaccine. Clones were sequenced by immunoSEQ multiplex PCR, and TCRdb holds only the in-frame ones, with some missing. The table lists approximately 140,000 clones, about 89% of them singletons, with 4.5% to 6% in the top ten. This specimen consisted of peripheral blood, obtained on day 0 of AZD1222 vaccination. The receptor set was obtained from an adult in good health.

DNA of the CDR3: TGCGCCAGCAGCCCGTTGCCCCCGGGACAGAACACTGAAGCTTTCTTT. This sequence encodes CASSPLPPGQNTEAFF. The chain is built from TRBV4-1 and TRBJ1-1; D is possibly TRBD1 (6 bases). V was shortened by 4 bases and J by 1 base, with 16 bases between the two germline ends. Germline V gives CDR1 MGHRA, CDR2 YSYEKL. The CDR3 has 16 residues.

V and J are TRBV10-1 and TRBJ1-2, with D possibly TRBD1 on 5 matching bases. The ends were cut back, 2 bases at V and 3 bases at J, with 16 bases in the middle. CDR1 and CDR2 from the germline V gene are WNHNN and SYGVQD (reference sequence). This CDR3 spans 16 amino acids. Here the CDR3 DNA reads TGCGCCAGCAGTGAGGCCCGACTCGACAGCTACTATGGCTACACCTTC. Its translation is CASSEARLDSYYGYTF.

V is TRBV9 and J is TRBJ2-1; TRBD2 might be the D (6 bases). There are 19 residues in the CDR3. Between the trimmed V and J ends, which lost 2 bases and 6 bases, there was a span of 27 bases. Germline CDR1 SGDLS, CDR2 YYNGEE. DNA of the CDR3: TGTGCCAGCAGCGTCTTCCCTGGGGGGTGGTCGAGACGGCGCAATGAGCAGTTCTTC. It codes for CASSVFPGGWSRRRNEQFF.

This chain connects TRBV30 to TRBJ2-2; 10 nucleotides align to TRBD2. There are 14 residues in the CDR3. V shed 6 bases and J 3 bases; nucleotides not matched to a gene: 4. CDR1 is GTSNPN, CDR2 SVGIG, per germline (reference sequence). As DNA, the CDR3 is TGTGCCTGCAAGCGGGAGGGGGACACCGGGGAGCTGTTTTTT. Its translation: CACKREGDTGELFF.

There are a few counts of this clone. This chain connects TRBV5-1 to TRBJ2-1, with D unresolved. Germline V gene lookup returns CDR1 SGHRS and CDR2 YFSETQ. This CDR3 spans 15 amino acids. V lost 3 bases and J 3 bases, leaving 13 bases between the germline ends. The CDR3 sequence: CASSSRGPDYNEQFF. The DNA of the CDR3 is TGCGCCAGCAGCTCCCGAGGTCCTGACTACAATGAGCAGTTCTTC.

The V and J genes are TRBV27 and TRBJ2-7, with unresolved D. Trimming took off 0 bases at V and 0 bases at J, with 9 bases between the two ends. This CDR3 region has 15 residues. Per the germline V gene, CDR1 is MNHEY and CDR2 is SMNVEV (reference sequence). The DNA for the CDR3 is TGTGCCAGCAGTTTATCGTCGGGCCCCTCCTACGAGCAGTACTTC. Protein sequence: CASSLSSGPSYEQYF.

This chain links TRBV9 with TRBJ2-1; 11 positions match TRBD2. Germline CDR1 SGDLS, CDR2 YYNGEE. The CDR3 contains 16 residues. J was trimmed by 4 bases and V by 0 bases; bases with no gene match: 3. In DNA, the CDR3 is TGTGCCAGCAGCGTAGGGGGACTAGCGGTGTACAATGAGCAGTTCTTC. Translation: CASSVGGLAVYNEQFF. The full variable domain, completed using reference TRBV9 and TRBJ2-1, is DSGVTQTPKHLITATGQRVTLRCSPRSGDLSVYWYQQSLDQGLQFLIQYYNGEERAKGNILERFSAQQFPDLHSELNLSSLELGDSALYFCASSVGGLAVYNEQFFGPGTRLTVL.

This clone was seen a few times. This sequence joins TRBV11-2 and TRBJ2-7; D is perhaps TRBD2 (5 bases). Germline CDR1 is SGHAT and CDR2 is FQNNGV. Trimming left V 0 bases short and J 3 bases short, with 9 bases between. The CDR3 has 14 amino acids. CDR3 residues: CASSLDGVIYEQYF. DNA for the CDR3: TGTGCCAGCAGCTTAGACGGGGTGATCTACGAGCAGTACTTC.